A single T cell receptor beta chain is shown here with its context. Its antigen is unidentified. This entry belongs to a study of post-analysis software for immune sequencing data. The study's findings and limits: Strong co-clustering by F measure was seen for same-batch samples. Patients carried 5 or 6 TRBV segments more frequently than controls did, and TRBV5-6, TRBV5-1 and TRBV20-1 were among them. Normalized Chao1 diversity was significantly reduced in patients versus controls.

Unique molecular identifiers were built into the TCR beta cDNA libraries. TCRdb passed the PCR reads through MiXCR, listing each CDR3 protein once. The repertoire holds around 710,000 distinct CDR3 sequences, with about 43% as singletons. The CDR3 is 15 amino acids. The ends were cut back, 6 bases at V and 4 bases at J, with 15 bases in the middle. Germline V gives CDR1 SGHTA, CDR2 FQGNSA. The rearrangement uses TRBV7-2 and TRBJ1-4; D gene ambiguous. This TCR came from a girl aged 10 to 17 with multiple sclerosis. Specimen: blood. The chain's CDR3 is CASSLAGGNNEKLFF. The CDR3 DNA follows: TGTGCCAGCAGTCTTGCGGGCGGAAATAATGAAAAACTGTTTTTT.